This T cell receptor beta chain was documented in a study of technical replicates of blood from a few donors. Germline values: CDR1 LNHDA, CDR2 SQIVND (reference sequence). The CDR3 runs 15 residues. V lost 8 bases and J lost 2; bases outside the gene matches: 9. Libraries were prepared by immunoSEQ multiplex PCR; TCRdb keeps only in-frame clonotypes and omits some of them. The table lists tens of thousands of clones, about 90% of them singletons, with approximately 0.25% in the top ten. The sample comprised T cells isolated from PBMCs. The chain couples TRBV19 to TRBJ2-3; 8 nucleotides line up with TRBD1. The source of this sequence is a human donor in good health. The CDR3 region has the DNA TGTGCCAGTGACAGGGGTCTTACCCTCACAGATACGCAGTATTTT. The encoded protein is CASDRGLTLTDTQYF.